The TCR beta chain under discussion was sequenced for a study of blood T cell repertoires in COVID-19. The V and J ends lost 2 bases and 9 bases, in that order; junction bases with no gene match: 9. The germline V gene has CDR1 LGHDT and CDR2 YNNKEL (reference sequence). The CDR3 sequence is 17 residues long. TCRdb's copy holds only in-frame clones and misses some; the assay was immunoSEQ multiplex PCR. The sample contains around 310,000 clones, more than 80% of which appear only once. The clonotype originates from a woman younger than 45 with COVID-19, enrolled during active disease. Sequencing was done on a sample of peripheral blood. The chain couples TRBV3-1 (or the pseudogene TRBV3-2) to TRBJ2-1; 14 nucleotides agree with TRBD2. This CDR3 reads CASSQQAGLAGVGEQFF. The DNA for the CDR3 is TGTGCCAGCAGCCAACAAGCGGGACTAGCGGGAGTGGGTGAGCAGTTCTTC.